This entry concerns a single TCR beta chain. Its specificity is unknown. This entry is derived from a study of type 1 regulatory T cells. The study, taken as a whole, reports: Compared with non-Tr1 cells, Tr1 cells showed a narrower TCR repertoire.

Trimming took 6 bases from V and 2 from J; bases not matched to a gene: 7. The CDR3 runs 16 residues. The germline gives CDR1 LGHDT, CDR2 YNNKEL (reference sequence). TCRdb re-called the reads with MiXCR, one entry per CDR3 protein. The sample shows tens of thousands of distinct CDR3 sequences, 62% of them seen only once. The TCR originated in a human donor in good health. The V gene is TRBV3-1, the J gene TRBJ2-2; 9 bases map to TRBD2. Sequencing was carried out using cultured non-Tr1 T cells, either the whole culture or a sorted T cell fraction (not recorded which). This CDR3 reads CASSDPGLANTGELFF. The CDR3 DNA is TGTGCCAGCAGTGACCCGGGACTAGCAAACACCGGGGAGCTGTTTTTT. Drawing the rest from reference TRBV3-1 and TRBJ2-2, the complete variable domain is DTAVSQTPKYLVTQMGNDKSIKCEQNLGHDTMYWYKQDSKKFLKIMFSYNNKELIINETVPNRFSPKSPDKAHLNLHINSLELGDSAVYFCASSDPGLANTGELFFGEGSRLTVL.